This T cell receptor (beta chain) was profiled in a study of CD8 T cells in ankylosing spondylitis. Study results and caveats: In ankylosing spondylitis blood, a motif of seven or eight highly homologous TCR beta variants appeared characteristic. Earlier reports found some motif variants in synovial fluid and blood in reactive arthritis. It was reported that disease-linked clones were significantly enriched in matched ankylosing spondylitis synovial fluid.

In making TCR beta libraries, quantitative 5'-RACE with molecular barcodes was used. Each CDR3 protein gets one entry after TCRdb re-called the 5' RACE reads with MiXCR. The sample has about 750,000 distinct CDR3 sequences; roughly 20% are singletons. As concerns this clonotype: Its antigen is unknown.

After removal of 0 bases from V and 6 bases from J, the junction contained 6 bases not matched to a gene. The CDR3 is made up of 14 amino acids. Germline V gene data show CDR1 as SGDLS and CDR2 as YYNGEE. The sequenced material came from blood, either unsorted or a sorted T cell fraction (not recorded which). This clonotype was obtained from a male donor with ankylosing spondylitis. V gene TRBV9 combines with J gene TRBJ2-7, with 7 positions matching TRBD2. CDR3 loop: CASSVDGREGEQYF. The CDR3 bases are TGTGCCAGCAGCGTAGACGGCAGGGAGGGCGAGCAGTACTTC.